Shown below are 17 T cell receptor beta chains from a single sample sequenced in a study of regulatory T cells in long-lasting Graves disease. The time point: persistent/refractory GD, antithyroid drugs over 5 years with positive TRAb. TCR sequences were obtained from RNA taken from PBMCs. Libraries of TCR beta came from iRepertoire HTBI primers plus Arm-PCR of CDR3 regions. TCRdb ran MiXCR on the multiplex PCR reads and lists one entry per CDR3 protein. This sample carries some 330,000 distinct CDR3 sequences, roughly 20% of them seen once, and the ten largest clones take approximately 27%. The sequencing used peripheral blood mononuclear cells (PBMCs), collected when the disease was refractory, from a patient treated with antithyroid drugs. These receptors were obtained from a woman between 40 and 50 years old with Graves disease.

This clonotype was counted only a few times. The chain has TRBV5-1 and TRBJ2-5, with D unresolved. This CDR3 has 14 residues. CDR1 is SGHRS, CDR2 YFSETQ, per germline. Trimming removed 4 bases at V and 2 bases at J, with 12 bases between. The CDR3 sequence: CASSVVGDQETQYF. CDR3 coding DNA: TGCGCCAGCAGCGTCGTGGGTGATCAAGAGACCCAGTACTTC.

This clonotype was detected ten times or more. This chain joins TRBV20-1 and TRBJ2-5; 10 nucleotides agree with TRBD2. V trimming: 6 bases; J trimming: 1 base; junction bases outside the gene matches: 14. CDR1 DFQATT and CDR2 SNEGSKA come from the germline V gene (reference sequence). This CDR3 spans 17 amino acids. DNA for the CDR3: TGCAGTGCCAGAAGCTCTAGCGGGAGCATAACCCAAGAGACCCAGTACTTC. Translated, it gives CSARSSSGSITQETQYF.

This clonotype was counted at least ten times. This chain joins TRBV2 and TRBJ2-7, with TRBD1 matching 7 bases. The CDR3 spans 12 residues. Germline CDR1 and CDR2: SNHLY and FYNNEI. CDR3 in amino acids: CAALRDSEGQYF. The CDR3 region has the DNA TGTGCGGCGCTACGGGACAGCGAGGGTCAGTACTTC.

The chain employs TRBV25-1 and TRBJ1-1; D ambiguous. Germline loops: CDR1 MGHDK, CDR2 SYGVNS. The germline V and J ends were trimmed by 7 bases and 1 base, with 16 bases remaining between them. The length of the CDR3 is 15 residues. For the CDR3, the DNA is TGTGCCAGCACGATTCGGAGAGGAGGGAACACTGAAGCTTTCTTT. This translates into CASTIRRGGNTEAFF.

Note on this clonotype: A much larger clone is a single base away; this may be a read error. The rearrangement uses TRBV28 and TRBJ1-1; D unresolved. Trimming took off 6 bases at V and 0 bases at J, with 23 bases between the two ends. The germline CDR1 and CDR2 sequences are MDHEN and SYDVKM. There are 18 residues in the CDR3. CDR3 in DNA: TGTGCCAGCAGGTGGGGTCCATGGCGGCTACTAATGAACACTGAAGCTTTCTTT. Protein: CASRWGPWRLLMNTEAFF.

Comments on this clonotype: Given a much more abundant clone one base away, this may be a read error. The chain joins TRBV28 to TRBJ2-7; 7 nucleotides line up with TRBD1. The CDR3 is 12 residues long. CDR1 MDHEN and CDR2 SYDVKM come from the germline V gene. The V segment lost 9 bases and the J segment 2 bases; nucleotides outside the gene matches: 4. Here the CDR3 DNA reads TGTGCCAGTCACGGACAGGCCTACGAGCAGTACTTC. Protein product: CASHGQAYEQYF.

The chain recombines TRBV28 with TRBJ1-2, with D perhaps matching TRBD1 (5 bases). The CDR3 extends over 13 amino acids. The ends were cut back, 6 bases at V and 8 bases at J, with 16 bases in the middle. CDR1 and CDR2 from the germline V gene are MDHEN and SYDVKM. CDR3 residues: CASRKQGFQGYTF. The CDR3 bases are TGTGCCAGCAGAAAGCAGGGTTTTCAGGGCTACACCTTC.

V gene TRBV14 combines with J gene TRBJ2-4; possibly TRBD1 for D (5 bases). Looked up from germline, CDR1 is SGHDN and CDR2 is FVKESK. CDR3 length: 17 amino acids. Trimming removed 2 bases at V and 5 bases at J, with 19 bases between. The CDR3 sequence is CASSQLGGSWGENIQYF. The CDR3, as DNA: TGTGCCAGCAGCCAACTTGGCGGATCCTGGGGCGAAAACATTCAGTACTTC.

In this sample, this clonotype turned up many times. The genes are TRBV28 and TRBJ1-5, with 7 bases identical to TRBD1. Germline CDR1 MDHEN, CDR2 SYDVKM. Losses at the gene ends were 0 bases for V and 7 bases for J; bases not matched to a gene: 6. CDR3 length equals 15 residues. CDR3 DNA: TGTGCCAGCAGTTTATGGACAGGGCTGGGACAGCCCCAGCATTTT. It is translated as CASSLWTGLGQPQHF.

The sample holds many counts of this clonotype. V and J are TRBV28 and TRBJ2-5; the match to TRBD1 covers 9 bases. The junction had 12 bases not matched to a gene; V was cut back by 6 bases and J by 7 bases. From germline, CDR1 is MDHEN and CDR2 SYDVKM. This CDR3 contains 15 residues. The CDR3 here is CASRSTGQGKGTQYF. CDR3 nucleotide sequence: TGTGCCAGCAGAAGTACCGGACAGGGGAAGGGGACCCAGTACTTC.

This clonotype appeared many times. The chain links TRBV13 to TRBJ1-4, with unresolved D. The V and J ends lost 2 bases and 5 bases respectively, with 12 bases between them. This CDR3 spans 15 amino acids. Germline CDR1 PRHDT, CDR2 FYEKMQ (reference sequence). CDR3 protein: CASSLRAGLNEKLFF. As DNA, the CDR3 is TGTGCCAGCAGCTTACGGGCGGGCCTAAATGAAAAACTGTTTTTT.

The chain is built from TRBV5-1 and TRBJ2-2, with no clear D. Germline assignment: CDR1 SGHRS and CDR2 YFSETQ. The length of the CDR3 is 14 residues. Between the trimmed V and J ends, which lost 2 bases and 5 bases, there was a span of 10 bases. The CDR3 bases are TGCGCCAGCAGCTTTATACCCGGGACCGGGGAGCTGTTTTTT. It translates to CASSFIPGTGELFF.

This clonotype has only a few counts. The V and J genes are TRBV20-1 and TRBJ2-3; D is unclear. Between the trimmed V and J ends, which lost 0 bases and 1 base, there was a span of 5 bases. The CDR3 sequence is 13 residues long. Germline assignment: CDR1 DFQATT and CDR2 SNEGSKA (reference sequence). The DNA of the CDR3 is TGCAGTGCTAGAGATCCGGGCACAGATACGCAGTATTTT. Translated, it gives CSARDPGTDTQYF.

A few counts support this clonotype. CDR3 DNA sequence: TGTGCCACCAGCAGACAGGGTTTCCACGAGCAGTACTTC. Residues: CATSRQGFHEQYF. The chain employs TRBV15 and TRBJ2-7, with a possible D match to TRBD1 (5 bases). CDR3 size: 13 residues. In germline, CDR1 is LNHNV, CDR2 YYDKDF (reference sequence). V gave up 2 bases and J gave up 5 bases, with 10 bases separating them.

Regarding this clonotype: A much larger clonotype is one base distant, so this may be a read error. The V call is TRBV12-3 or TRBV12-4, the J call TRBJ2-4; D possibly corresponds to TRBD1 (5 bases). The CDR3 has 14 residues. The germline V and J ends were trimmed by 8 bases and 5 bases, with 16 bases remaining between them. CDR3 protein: CASGNGWGQNIQYF. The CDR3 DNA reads TGTGCCAGCGGAAACGGGTGGGGCCAAAACATTCAGTACTTC.

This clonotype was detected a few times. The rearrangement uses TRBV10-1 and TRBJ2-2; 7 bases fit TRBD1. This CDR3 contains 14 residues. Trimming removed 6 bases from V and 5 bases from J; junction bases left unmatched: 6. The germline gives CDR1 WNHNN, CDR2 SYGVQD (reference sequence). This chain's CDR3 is CASRAKTGTGELFF. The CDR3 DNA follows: TGCGCCAGCAGAGCTAAGACAGGGACCGGGGAGCTGTTTTTT.

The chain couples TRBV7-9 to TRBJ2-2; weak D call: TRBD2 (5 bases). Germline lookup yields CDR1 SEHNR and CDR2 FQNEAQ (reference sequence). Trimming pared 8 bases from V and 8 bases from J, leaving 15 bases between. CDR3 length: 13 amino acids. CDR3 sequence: CASRLHPGGELFF. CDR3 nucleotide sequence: TGTGCCAGCCGACTGCACCCGGGGGGGGAGCTGTTTTTT.